This entry is about one T cell receptor (beta chain). Germline assignment: CDR1 WNHNN and CDR2 SYGVQD (reference sequence). V lost 3 bases to trimming and J lost 2 bases, with 11 bases between them. The CDR3 is 15 residues long. These data are taken from a study of blood T cell repertoires in COVID-19. Study-wide context: Spain, Italy and the United States supplied samples that represented acute and convalescent COVID-19.

Original processing methods: Nucleated cell number was recorded as an estimate derived from reference gene primer amplification. Repertoires were generated with immunoSEQ multiplex PCR, while TCRdb's copy carries only in-frame clones and drops some. V and J calls and clone size are copied from that table; D and trimming were computed from the DNA. This sample has roughly 190,000 clones, with around 86% found just once. The rearrangement joins TRBV10-1 to TRBJ2-1, with D unclear. The sequencing input was peripheral blood. The sequence was collected from a woman older than 75 in a cohort sampled during active or convalescent COVID-19. In DNA, the CDR3 is TGCGCCAGCAGTGACCCCCGACAAGCCTACAATGAGCAGTTCTTC. Its translation is CASSDPRQAYNEQFF.